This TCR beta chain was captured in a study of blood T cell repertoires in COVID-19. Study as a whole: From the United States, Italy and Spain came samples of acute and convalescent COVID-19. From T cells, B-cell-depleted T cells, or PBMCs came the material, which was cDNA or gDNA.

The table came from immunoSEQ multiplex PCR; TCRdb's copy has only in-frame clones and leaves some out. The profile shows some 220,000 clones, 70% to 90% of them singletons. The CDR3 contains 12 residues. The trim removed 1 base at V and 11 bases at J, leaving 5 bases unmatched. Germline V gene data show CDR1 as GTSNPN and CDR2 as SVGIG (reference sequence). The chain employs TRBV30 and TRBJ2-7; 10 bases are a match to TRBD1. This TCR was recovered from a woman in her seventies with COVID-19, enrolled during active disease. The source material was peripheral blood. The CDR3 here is CAWSEWTGGEYF. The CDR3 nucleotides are TGTGCCTGGAGTGAATGGACAGGGGGAGAGTACTTC.